This TCR beta chain originates from a study of blood T cell repertoires in COVID-19. Overall study context: In each case, the material was cDNA or gDNA derived from T cells, B-cell-depleted T cells, or PBMCs.

Some clones are missing from TCRdb's copy, which holds only in-frame ones; the method was immunoSEQ multiplex PCR. The table includes 200,000 to 250,000 clones, about four fifths detected once. The CDR3 runs to 14 residues. Trimming removed 5 bases from V and 0 bases from J, with 9 bases in between. The germline gives CDR1 SGHNT, CDR2 YENEEA. The sequencing sample was made of peripheral blood. V gene TRBV11-3 combines with J gene TRBJ2-3, with D uncertain. This TCR was recovered from a woman of 80 years or more with acute or convalescent COVID-19. The CDR3 nucleotides read TGTGCCAGCAGCCCGGTTTCTAGCACAGATACGCAGTATTTT. This encodes CASSPVSSTDTQYF.